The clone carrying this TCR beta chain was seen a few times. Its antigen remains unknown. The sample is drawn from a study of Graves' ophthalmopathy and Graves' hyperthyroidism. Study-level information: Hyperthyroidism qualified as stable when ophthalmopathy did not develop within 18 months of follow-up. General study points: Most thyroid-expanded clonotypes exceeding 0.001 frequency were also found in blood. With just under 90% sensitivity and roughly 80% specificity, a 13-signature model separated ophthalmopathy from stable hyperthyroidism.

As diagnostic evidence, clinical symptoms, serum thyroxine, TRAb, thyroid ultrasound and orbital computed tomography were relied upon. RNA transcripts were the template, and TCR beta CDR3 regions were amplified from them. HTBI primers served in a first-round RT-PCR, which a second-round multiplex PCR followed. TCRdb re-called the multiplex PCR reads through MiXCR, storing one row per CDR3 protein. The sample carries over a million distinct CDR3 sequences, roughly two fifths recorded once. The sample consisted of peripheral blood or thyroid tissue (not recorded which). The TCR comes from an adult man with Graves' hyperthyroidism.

In DNA form, the CDR3 reads TGTGCCTGGAGTAAGGCAACCGAGGAACTGTTTTTT. The encoded protein is CAWSKATEELFF. J is TRBJ1-4 and V is TRBV30; D gene unclear. Deletions cut 2 bases from V and 12 bases from J, with 13 bases between. The CDR3 runs 12 residues. From germline, CDR1 is GTSNPN and CDR2 SVGIG (reference sequence).